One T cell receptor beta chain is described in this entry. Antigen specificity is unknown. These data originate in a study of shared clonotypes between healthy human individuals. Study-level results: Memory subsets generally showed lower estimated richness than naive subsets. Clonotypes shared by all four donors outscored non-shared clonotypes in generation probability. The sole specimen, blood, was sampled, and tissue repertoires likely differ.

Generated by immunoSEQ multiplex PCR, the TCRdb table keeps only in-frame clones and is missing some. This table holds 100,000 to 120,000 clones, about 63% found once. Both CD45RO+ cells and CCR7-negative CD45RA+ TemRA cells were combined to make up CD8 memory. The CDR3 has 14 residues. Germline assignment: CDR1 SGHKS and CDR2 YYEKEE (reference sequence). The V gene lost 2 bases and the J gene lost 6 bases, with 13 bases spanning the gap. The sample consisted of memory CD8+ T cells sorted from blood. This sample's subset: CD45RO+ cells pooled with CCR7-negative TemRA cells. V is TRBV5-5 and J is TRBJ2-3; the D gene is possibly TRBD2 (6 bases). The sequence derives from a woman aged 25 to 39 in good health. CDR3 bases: TGTGCCAGCAGCTTACAAACCCGGGGGGATACGCAGTATTTT. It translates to CASSLQTRGDTQYF. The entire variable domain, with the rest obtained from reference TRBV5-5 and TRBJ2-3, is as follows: DAGVTQSPTHLIKTRGQQVTLRCSPISGHKSVSWYQQVLGQGPQFIFQYYEKEERGRGNFPDRFSARQFPNYSSELNVNALLLGDSALYLCASSLQTRGDTQYFGPGTRLTVL.